This TCR beta chain was profiled in a study of blood T cell repertoires in COVID-19. Study at large: Italy, Spain and the United States were the sources of the convalescent and acute COVID-19 samples.

The Seattle patients, enrolled during active infection, were followed longitudinally. Under the authors' procedure: Reference gene primer amplification yielded estimated nucleated cell counts. Data came from immunoSEQ multiplex PCR; TCRdb stores just in-frame clones and leaves some out. The DNA was the basis for D and trimming; V, J and clone size are from that table. There are 200,000 to 250,000 clones in the sample; 82% occur only once, and about 5% lies in the top ten. CDR3 size: 12 residues. V was shortened by 5 bases and J by 4 bases, with 8 bases between the two germline ends. Germline V gene sequence: CDR1 LGHDT, CDR2 YNNKEL (reference sequence).

The sequencing input was peripheral blood. The chain has TRBV3-1 (or the pseudogene TRBV3-2) and TRBJ1-2; perhaps TRBD1 as D (5 bases). The receptor comes from a woman aged 70-85 years with COVID-19, enrolled during active disease. The CDR3 here is CASSAGRYGYTF. The DNA of the CDR3 is TGTGCCAGCAGCGCAGGGCGCTATGGCTACACCTTC.